This T cell receptor (beta chain) was profiled in a study of immune aging and cytomegalovirus after organ transplant listed by TCRdb under 2021. A note on the overall study: Three-drug immunosuppression with prednisone, tacrolimus, and mycophenolate was given to all transplant recipients. The study at large found these results: Following viremia, cells with an aged phenotype rose post-transplant no matter the clone size, with the increase showing up earlier in large clones (days 200-264) than in small clones. Because CD57 was not measured in the sequencing data, a conservative gene-based aging definition was used instead. Large clones contained a higher proportion of TEMRA cells, and the seven largest clones (roughly 1,800 cells) acquired aged and TEMRA cells while losing TCM cells.

The germline V gene yields SGHRS for CDR1 and YFSETQ for CDR2. From its cysteine to its phenylalanine, the CDR3 spans 12 amino acids. The entry retains the CDR3 DNA only, 36 bases that are in frame from base 1. The junction shows trimming of 5 bases on V and 4 bases on J, plus 8 bases between the germline ends. Points on this clonotype: Its antigen has not been determined. Per-base qualities were not stored, and no clone one base away is much larger.

The library was prepared using single-cell sequencing. Data came from an Illumina NovaSeq 6000. The BD Rhapsody Targeted mRNA and AbSeq Reagent Kit was used in a microwell format for cell capture and library preparation. The libraries included TCR, sample tags, AbSeq, and targeted mRNA drawn from the Human T-Cell Expression Panel together with custom TOX and TOX2 primers. Libraries were sequenced on an Illumina NovaSeq. Concerning the study's data processing: The analysis covered about 10,000 cells in total, of which 7,000 to 8,500 were CD8 T cells and around 4,900 were CD8 T cells with an identifiable TCR CDR3. The BD Rhapsody Targeted Analysis Pipeline, including V(D)J processing, was run on the Seven Bridges Genomics platform to process the raw data. Quality control, Sample Tag demultiplexing with Lex-BDSMK, clone identification with VDJ Explorer, and Seurat clustering were all done in SeqGeq 1.6.0. Clones making up <1% of CD8 T cells were classified as non-expanded, and clones making up >2.5% of the sample were classified as clonal expansions. TCRdb trimmed public reads at Q25 via fastp, called clones via MiXCR and kept in-frame beta chains. CDR3 protein duplicates are merged, each entry listing the most common genes and DNA. These V and J calls rely on TCRdb rather than the paper's analysis. Here the sample has fewer than 25,000 distinct CDR3 sequences; 36% occur a single time. The ten biggest clones cover about 25% of the sample.

The time point label for this specimen denotes: five sample-tagged time points from pre-transplant (day -1) to day 368 post-transplant, pooled. Thawed PBMC were stimulated for about 11 hours with a CMV IE-1 overlapping peptide library without transport inhibitors. After thawing, cells rested overnight before stimulation in R10 medium with CD28/CD49d costimulation. The IE-1 peptide library was composed of 15-amino-acid peptides with overlaps of 11 amino acids. Each time point was barcoded with BD Single-Cell Multiplexing Kit Sample Tags, pooled, and stained with oligo-conjugated anti-CD45RA plus sorting antibodies. A BD FACSAria III was used to sort CMV-responsive CD8+CD137+ and CD4+CD154+ T cells at 4-way purity. Blood samples were drawn into EDTA vacutainers and processed by Ficoll gradient within 1-24 hours.

Sequences were derived from CMV peptide-activated CD4+ and CD8+ T cells sorted from blood, sampled at five time points, pooled. Interpreted using the paper, the cell subset or site label stands for: sorted CD8+CD137+ and CD4+CD154+ T cells after about 13 h CMV IE-1 peptide stimulation. This receptor chain uses TRBV5-1 and TRBJ2-3, with the D gene too uncertain to name. The sequence was collected from a female donor who had a heart transplant and CMV viremia. The CDR3 corresponds to CASRRTADTQYF. Read as DNA, the sequence is TGCGCCAGCAGACGGACGGCAGATACGCAGTATTTT.